This TCR beta chain was sequenced in a study of OX40 agonist ivuxolimab in advanced cancers. General study points: Individuals who were partial responders at 0.1-3.0 mg/kg had clonal expansion that ranked among the lowest. At doses 0.1 to 3.0 mg/kg, CD4+ and CD8+ clones expanded.

Deletions cut 5 bases from V and 4 bases from J, with 9 bases between. The CDR3 runs 13 residues. Germline values: CDR1 MNHEY, CDR2 SVGAGI. Details on this clone: Its specificity is unknown.

Profiling relied on immunoSEQ multiplex PCR, and the TCRdb table lists in-frame clones only, not all of them. The sample yields about 60,000 clones, 86% seen once. This rearrangement joins TRBV6-5 to TRBJ1-5; possible D gene TRBD1, 6 bases. The TCR sequence derives from an adult with an advanced solid tumor such as melanoma, head and neck, liver or kidney cancer. Sequencing used CD4+ or CD8+ T cells sorted from blood, obtained in a trial of the OX40 agonist ivuxolimab. The CDR3 sequence is CASSRTANQPQHF. In DNA, the CDR3 is TGTGCCAGCAGTCGGACAGCTAATCAGCCCCAGCATTTT.